The clone carrying this TCR beta chain appeared a single time. Antigen: not known. The ends were cut back, 1 base at V and 2 bases at J, with 12 bases in the middle. The CDR3 runs to 15 residues. Germline CDR1 LNHDA, CDR2 SQIVND (reference sequence). The data originate from a study of T-cell memory formation after mild COVID-19. In the study overall: There were largely donor-specific TCR clusters. The study, taken as a whole, reports: CD4+ contracting clones were found mainly in CM and EM, and CD8+ ones in EMRA. Contracting clones from day 15 to 85 showed balanced CD4/CD8; later expanders favored CD4+.

TCRdb processed the 5' RACE reads anew with MiXCR; each CDR3 protein has one entry. The sample contains about 350,000 distinct CDR3 sequences, roughly 15% of which appear only once. The chain carries TRBV19 and TRBJ2-7; either TRBD1 or TRBD2 may supply D (5 bases each). The sequence came from a man younger than 30 who had mild COVID-19 (a few samples of this study predate the infection). Cell type and time point are not known. Material for sequencing was PBMCs or a T cell subset sorted from them (not recorded which). CDR3: CASSIGGRSTYEQYF. CDR3 nucleotide sequence: TGTGCCAGTAGTATAGGGGGACGATCGACCTACGAGCAGTACTTC.